This TCR beta chain came from a study of control samples from healthy donors and cancer patients. The method was immunoSEQ multiplex PCR; TCRdb's version includes in-frame clones alone and lacks a portion of them. The sample holds tens of thousands of clones, roughly nine tenths seen once. The V gene's germline CDR1 is SGHVS and CDR2 FNYEAQ. The CDR3 has 14 amino acids. J lost 4 bases, V lost 2 bases, and 1 base had no gene match. The V gene is TRBV7-6, the J gene TRBJ2-5; 10 bases are a match to TRBD2. The sequencing input was blood. This TCR derives from a woman aged 70-85 years in good health. The CDR3 DNA reads as TGTGCCAGCAGCTTAAGACTAGCGGGAGAGACCCAGTACTTC. Translation gives CASSLRLAGETQYF.